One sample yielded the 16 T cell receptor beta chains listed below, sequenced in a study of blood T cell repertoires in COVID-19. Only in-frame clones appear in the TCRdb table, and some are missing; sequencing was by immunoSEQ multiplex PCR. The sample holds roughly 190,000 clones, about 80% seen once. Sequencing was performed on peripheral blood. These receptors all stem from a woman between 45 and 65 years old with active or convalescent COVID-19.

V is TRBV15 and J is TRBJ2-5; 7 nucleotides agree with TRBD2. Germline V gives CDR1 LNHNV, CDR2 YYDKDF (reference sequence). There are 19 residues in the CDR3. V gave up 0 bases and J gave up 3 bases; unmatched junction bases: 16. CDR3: CATSRDFWEGTGIEETQYF. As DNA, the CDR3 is TGTGCCACCAGCAGAGATTTCTGGGAGGGGACGGGTATAGAAGAGACCCAGTACTTC.

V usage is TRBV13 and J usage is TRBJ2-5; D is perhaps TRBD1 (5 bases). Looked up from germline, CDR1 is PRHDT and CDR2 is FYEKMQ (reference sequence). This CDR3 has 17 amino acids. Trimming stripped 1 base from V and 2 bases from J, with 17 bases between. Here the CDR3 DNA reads TGTGCCAGCAGCTTAGAGGCCCCGAGGCAGGGACAAGAGACCCAGTACTTC. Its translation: CASSLEAPRQGQETQYF.

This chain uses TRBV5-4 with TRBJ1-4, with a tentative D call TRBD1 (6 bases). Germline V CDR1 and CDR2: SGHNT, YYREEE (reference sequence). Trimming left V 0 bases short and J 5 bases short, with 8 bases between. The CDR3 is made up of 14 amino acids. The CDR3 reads CASSLGTANEKLFF. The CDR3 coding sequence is TGTGCCAGCAGCTTGGGGACAGCGAATGAAAAACTGTTTTTT.

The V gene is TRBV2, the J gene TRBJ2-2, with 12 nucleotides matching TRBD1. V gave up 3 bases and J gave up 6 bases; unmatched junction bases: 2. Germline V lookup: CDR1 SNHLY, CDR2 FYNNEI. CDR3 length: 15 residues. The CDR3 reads CASSDRDRGPGELFF. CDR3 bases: TGTGCCAGCAGTGACCGGGACAGGGGGCCCGGGGAGCTGTTTTTT. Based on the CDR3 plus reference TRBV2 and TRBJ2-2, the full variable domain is EPEVTQTPSHQVTQMGQEVILRCVPISNHLYFYWYRQILGQKVEFLVSFYNNEISEKSEIFDDQFSVERPDGSNFTLKIRSTKLEDSAMYFCASSDRDRGPGELFFGEGSRLTVL.

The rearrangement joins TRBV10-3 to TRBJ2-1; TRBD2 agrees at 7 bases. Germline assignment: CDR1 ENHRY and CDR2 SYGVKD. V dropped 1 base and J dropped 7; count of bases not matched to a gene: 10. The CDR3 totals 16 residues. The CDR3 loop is CAISEYRTDGGNEQFF. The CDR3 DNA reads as TGTGCCATCAGTGAGTATCGGACTGACGGGGGGAATGAGCAGTTCTTC.

Here the CDR3 DNA reads TGTGCCAGCAGCCTCAGCGGGGGTGGGGAGCTGTTTTTT. Its protein is CASSLSGGGELFF. The chain recombines TRBV7-2 with TRBJ2-2; the match to TRBD2 covers 8 bases. Germline assignment: CDR1 SGHTA and CDR2 FQGNSA. V lost 5 bases to trimming and J lost 8 bases; unmatched junction nucleotides: 4. This CDR3 spans 13 amino acids.

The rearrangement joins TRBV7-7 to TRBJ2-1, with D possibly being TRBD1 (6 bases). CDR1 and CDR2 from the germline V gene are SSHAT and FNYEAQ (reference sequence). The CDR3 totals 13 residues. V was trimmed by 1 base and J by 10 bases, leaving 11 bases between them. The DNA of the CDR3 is TGTGCCAGCAGCTTAGTGAGGGGGAACGAGCAGTTCTTC. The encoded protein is CASSLVRGNEQFF.

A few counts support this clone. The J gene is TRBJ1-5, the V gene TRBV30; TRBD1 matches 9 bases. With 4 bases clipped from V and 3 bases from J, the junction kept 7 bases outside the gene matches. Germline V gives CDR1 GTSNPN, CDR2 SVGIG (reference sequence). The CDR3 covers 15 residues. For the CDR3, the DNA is TGTGCCTGGACCAGGACAGGGGACTCCAATCAGCCCCAGCATTTT. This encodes CAWTRTGDSNQPQHF.

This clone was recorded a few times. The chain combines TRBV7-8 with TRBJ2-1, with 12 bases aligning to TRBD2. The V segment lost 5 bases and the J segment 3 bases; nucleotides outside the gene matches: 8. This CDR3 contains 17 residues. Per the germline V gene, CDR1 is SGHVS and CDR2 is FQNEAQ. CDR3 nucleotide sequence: TGTGCCAGCAGCCCTAGACTAGCGGGGGCCTTCTACAATGAGCAGTTCTTC. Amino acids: CASSPRLAGAFYNEQFF. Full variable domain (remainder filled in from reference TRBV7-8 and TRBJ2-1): GAGVSQSPRYKVAKRGQDVALRCDPISGHVSLFWYQQALGQGPEFLTYFQNEAQLDKSGLPSDRFFAERPEGSVSTLKIQRTQQEDSAVYLCASSPRLAGAFYNEQFFGPGTRLTVL.

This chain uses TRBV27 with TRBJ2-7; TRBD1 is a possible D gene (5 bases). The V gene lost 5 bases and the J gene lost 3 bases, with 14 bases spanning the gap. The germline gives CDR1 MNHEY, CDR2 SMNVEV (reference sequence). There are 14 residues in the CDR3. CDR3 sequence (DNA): TGTGCCAGCAGTCCGATCTCGGACATCTACGAGCAGTACTTC. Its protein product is CASSPISDIYEQYF.

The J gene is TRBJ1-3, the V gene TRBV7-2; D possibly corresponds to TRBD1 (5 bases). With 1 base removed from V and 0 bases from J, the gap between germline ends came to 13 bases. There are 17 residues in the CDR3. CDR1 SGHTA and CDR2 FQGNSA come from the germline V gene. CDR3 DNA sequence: TGTGCCAGCAGCTTAGTAGGGGCAGTAGGCTCTGGAAACACCATATATTTT. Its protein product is CASSLVGAVGSGNTIYF. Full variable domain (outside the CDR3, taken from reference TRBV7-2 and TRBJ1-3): GAGVSQSPSNKVTEKGKDVELRCDPISGHTALYWYRQSLGQGLEFLIYFQGNSAPDKSGLPSDRFSAERTGGSVSTLTIQRTQQEDSAVYLCASSLVGAVGSGNTIYFGEGSWLTVV.

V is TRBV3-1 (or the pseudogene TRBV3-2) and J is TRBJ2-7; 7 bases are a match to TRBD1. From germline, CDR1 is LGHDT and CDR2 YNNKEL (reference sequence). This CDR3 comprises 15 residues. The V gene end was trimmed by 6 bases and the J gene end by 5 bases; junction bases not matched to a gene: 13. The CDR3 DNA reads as TGTGCCAGCAGTCTATCCCGGACAGGCCCCAACGAGCAGTACTTC. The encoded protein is CASSLSRTGPNEQYF.

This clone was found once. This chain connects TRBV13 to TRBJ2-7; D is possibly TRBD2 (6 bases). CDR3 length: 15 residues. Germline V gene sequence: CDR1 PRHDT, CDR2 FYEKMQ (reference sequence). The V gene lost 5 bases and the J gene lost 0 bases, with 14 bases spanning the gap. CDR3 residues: CASSLGLTSSYEQYF. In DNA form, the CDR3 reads TGTGCCAGCAGCCTGGGACTCACGAGCTCCTACGAGCAGTACTTC.

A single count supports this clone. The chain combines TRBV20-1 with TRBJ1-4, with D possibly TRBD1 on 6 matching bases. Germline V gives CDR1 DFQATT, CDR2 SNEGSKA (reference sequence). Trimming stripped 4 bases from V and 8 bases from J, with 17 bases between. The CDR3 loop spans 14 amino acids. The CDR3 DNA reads TGCAGTGCTACTGACAGGCCCCCAGAGGAAAAACTGTTTTTT. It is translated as CSATDRPPEEKLFF.

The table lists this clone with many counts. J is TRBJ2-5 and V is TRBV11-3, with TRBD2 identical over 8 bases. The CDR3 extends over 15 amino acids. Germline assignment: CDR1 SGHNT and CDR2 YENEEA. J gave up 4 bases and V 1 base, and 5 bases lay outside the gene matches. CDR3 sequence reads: CASSLAAGVGETQYF. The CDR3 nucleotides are TGTGCCAGCAGCTTAGCAGCGGGGGTTGGAGAGACCCAGTACTTC.

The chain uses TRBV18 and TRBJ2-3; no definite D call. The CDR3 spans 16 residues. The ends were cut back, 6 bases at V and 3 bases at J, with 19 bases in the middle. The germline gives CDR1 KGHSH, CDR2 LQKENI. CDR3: CASSLNPGPVTDTQYF. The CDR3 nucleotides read TGTGCCAGCTCCCTTAATCCGGGTCCCGTAACAGATACGCAGTATTTT.